These T cell receptor beta chains were read from a single sample in a study of human T cells and chemical hapten exposure. Via MiXCR, TCRdb re-called the 5' RACE reads, giving one row per CDR3 protein. Here the sample spans 130,000 or so distinct CDR3 sequences, around 4.1% being singletons. The receptors shown here come from a female donor in good health. Each CDR3 is given with its conserved first and last residue. The order of the fields is CDR3 protein, CDR3 DNA, D gene, clone size, V gene, J gene. A D gene is named only where the DNA matches it firmly. For some rows the clone size is stated as once, few or many, or as a class when expanded; others skip it.

CSARDDRTSGEQFF,TGCAGTGCTAGAGACGATAGGACTAGCGGGGAGCAGTTCTTC,TRBD2,many,TRBV20-1,TRBJ2-1
CASSPSGTVFYGYTF,TGTGCCAGCAGTCCCTCCGGGACAGTCTTCTATGGCTACACCTTC,TRBD1,many,TRBV28,TRBJ1-2
CSARTSLGSDTQYF,TGCAGTGCTAGGACTAGCCTCGGGTCAGATACGCAGTATTTT,TRBD2,many,TRBV20-1,TRBJ2-3
CASAPGASGVSEQFF,TGTGCCAGCGCCCCAGGGGCTAGCGGGGTGAGTGAGCAGTTCTTC,TRBD2,many,TRBV27,TRBJ2-1
CASSDSRGPTLSTDTQYF,TGTGCCAGCAGTGATTCGCGGGGGCCCACACTAAGCACAGATACGCAGTATTTT,-,many,TRBV2,TRBJ2-3
CASSLSGSYNSPLHF,TGCGCCAGCAGCTTGTCCGGAAGCTATAATTCACCCCTCCACTTT,-,many,TRBV5-1,TRBJ1-6
CASSLAGRSNYGYTF,TGTGCCAGCAGCTTAGCGGGACGATCAAACTATGGCTACACCTTC,-,many,TRBV11-2,TRBJ1-2
CSARDRGGGSYEQYF,TGCAGTGCTAGAGATCGGGGTGGAGGGTCCTACGAGCAGTACTTC,-,many,TRBV20-1,TRBJ2-7
CASSQDHRGEGSPLHF,TGCGCCAGCAGCCAAGATCACAGGGGTGAGGGTTCACCCCTCCACTTT,TRBD1,many,TRBV4-3,TRBJ1-6
CASTTGGTLNTEAFF,TGTGCCAGCACAACAGGGGGCACCTTGAACACTGAAGCTTTCTTT,TRBD1,many,TRBV28,TRBJ1-1
CASSERDYGYTF,TGTGCCAGCAGTGAACGGGACTATGGCTACACCTTC,-,many,TRBV6-1,TRBJ1-2
CASSRQGLAGNNEQFF,TGTGCCAGCAGCCGGCAGGGACTAGCTGGGAACAATGAGCAGTTCTTC,TRBD2,many,TRBV3-1,TRBJ2-1
CASSGGLAVYNEQFF,TGTGCCAGCAGCGGGGGACTAGCGGTTTACAATGAGCAGTTCTTC,TRBD2,many,TRBV7-2,TRBJ2-1
CASSLQAGNNEQFF,TGTGCCAGCAGCTTACAAGCGGGGAACAATGAGCAGTTCTTC,TRBD2,many,TRBV7-2,TRBJ2-1
CASSLLGADGNQPQHF,TGTGCCAGCAGCTTACTGGGGGCGGATGGCAATCAGCCCCAGCATTTT,-,many,TRBV7-8,TRBJ1-5
CASSARGSYNEQFF,TGTGCCAGCAGCGCCCGGGGCTCCTACAATGAGCAGTTCTTC,-,many,TRBV7-8,TRBJ2-1
CASSLNGGAGDTQYF,TGTGCCAGCAGCTTAAACGGGGGGGCCGGAGATACGCAGTATTTT,TRBD2,-,TRBV7-3,TRBJ2-3
CASSLGGGAFF,TGTGCCAGCAGCCTAGGGGGGGGAGCTTTCTTT,-,many,TRBV3-1,TRBJ1-1
CASRASSGGGDTQYF,TGTGCCAGCAGGGCCTCTAGCGGGGGTGGAGATACGCAGTATTTT,TRBD2,many,TRBV12-3/TRBV12-4,TRBJ2-3
CASSRPRQPYEQYF,TGTGCCAGCAGCCGCCCGAGGCAGCCCTACGAGCAGTACTTC,-,many,TRBV7-9,TRBJ2-7
CASSQDSGGNQPQHF,TGCGCCAGCAGCCAAGACAGTGGCGGCAATCAGCCCCAGCATTTT,-,-,TRBV4-3,TRBJ1-5
CASSATGVTEAFF,TGTGCCAGCAGCGCGACAGGGGTCACTGAAGCTTTCTTT,TRBD1,many,TRBV6-1,TRBJ1-1
CASSLGYSGQATNEKLFF,TGTGCCAGCAGCTTAGGATACTCGGGACAGGCAACTAATGAAAAACTGTTTTTT,TRBD1,many,TRBV7-7,TRBJ1-4
CASSLAGRRNSPLHF,TGCGCCAGCAGCTTGGCGGGACGGCGGAATTCACCCCTCCACTTT,-,many,TRBV5-1,TRBJ1-6
CAWSVWAGPEKLFF,TGTGCCTGGAGTGTTTGGGCAGGGCCTGAAAAACTGTTTTTT,-,many,TRBV30,TRBJ1-4
CASSQESPSRSGNTIYF,TGTGCCAGCAGCCAAGAAAGCCCGAGCAGATCTGGAAACACCATATATTTT,-,-,TRBV4-2,TRBJ1-3
CASSRVGGLEQYF,TGTGCCAGCTCCAGGGTTGGGGGCTTAGAGCAGTACTTC,-,few,TRBV2,TRBJ2-7
CASSLAEINQPQHF,TGTGCCAGCAGTTTAGCGGAGATCAATCAGCCCCAGCATTTT,-,many,TRBV12-3/TRBV12-4,TRBJ1-5
CASSQDRASYEQYF,TGCGCCAGCAGCCAAGATCGCGCAAGCTACGAGCAGTACTTC,-,many,TRBV4-1,TRBJ2-7
CASSVEGGGVQYF,TGTGCCAGCAGCGTAGAGGGGGGAGGCGTTCAGTACTTC,-,many,TRBV9,TRBJ2-4
CASSLTATENSPLHF,TGTGCCAGCAGCTTAACCGCGACGGAAAATTCACCCCTCCACTTT,-,many,TRBV7-3,TRBJ1-6
CASSLYTSAYEQYF,TGTGCCAGCAGCTTATATACAAGTGCCTACGAGCAGTACTTC,-,many,TRBV5-6,TRBJ2-7
CSATGQGSLTEAFF,TGCAGTGCAACCGGACAGGGGAGTTTGACTGAAGCTTTCTTT,TRBD1,many,TRBV20-1,TRBJ1-1
CASSVQDRDALLNAGELFF,TGTGCCAGCAGCGTCCAGGACAGGGATGCATTGTTGAATGCCGGGGAGCTGTTTTTT,TRBD1,many,TRBV9,TRBJ2-2
CSARHAGGYSGNTIYF,TGCAGTGCTAGGCATGCGGGCGGATACTCTGGAAACACCATATATTTT,-,many,TRBV20-1,TRBJ1-3
CASSKADSPLHF,TGTGCCAGCAGCAAAGCCGATTCACCCCTCCACTTT,-,few,TRBV7-9,TRBJ1-6
CASSPGTQPRYEQYF,TGTGCCAGCAGCCCCGGGACTCAACCCCGCTACGAGCAGTACTTC,-,many,TRBV12-3/TRBV12-4,TRBJ2-7
CASRLGGLRDEQYF,TGTGCCAGCCGGCTAGGGGGCCTAAGGGACGAGCAGTACTTC,TRBD1,many,TRBV14,TRBJ2-7
CASSQTLAGGPDTQYF,TGTGCCAGCAGCCAGACTCTAGCGGGTGGTCCAGATACGCAGTATTTT,TRBD2,many,TRBV4-2,TRBJ2-3
CSAVKGGFGTEAFF,TGCAGTGCGGTAAAAGGGGGGTTCGGGACTGAAGCTTTCTTT,-,many,TRBV20-1,TRBJ1-1
CASSSVRQEKLFF,TGTGCCAGCTCCTCGGTCCGTCAGGAAAAACTGTTTTTT,-,many,TRBV18,TRBJ1-4
CASSKGPPGLRYNEQFF,TGTGCCAGCAGCAAAGGGCCACCGGGACTGCGATACAATGAGCAGTTCTTC,-,many,TRBV21-1,TRBJ2-1
CSARRGGRNEQFF,TGCAGTGCTAGGCGGGGGGGCCGCAATGAGCAGTTCTTC,TRBD2,many,TRBV20-1,TRBJ2-1
CASSYCPGQGGEQYF,TGTGCCAGCAGTTATTGTCCGGGACAGGGGGGCGAGCAGTACTTC,TRBD1,few,TRBV6-2/TRBV6-3,TRBJ2-7
CSASPGQGFHEQYF,TGCAGTGCTAGTCCGGGACAGGGATTCCACGAGCAGTACTTC,TRBD1,many,TRBV20-1,TRBJ2-7